The 9 T cell receptor beta chains presented below share a single source sample, sequenced in a study of cytomegalovirus exposure and HLA in healthy donors. With 60 Vbeta and 13 Jbeta primers, the PCR was carried out. Profiled with immunoSEQ multiplex PCR; TCRdb holds only in-frame clones, not every one. Of around 120,000 clones listed, approximately 81% are singletons. The sequenced material came from PBMCs. These receptors originate from a man aged 18 to 29 in good health and CMV-seronegative.

The chain employs TRBV6-5 and TRBJ2-5; D possibly corresponds to TRBD2 (5 bases). Per the germline V gene, CDR1 is MNHEY and CDR2 is SVGAGI. The CDR3 is 13 amino acids. V gave up 5 bases and J gave up 2 bases, with 9 bases separating them. The CDR3 reads CASSRTYQETQYF. The CDR3 DNA is TGTGCCAGCAGTCGGACTTATCAAGAGACCCAGTACTTC.

The gene calls are TRBV11-2 and TRBJ2-7, with D possibly matching TRBD1 (6 bases). The germline V gene has CDR1 SGHAT and CDR2 FQNNGV. Trimming stripped 0 bases from V and 3 bases from J, with 12 bases between. This CDR3 is 15 amino acids long. The DNA for the CDR3 is TGTGCCAGCAGCTTAGAGCCTGGCAGGGGCTACGAGCAGTACTTC. This gives the protein CASSLEPGRGYEQYF. Based on the CDR3 plus reference TRBV11-2 and TRBJ2-7, the full variable domain is EAGVAQSPRYKIIEKRQSVAFWCNPISGHATLYWYQQILGQGPKLLIQFQNNGVVDDSQLPKDRFSAERLKGVDSTLKIQPAKLEDSAVYLCASSLEPGRGYEQYFGPGTRLTVT.

The chain is built from TRBV19 and TRBJ1-4; 7 bases agree with TRBD1. The junction had 8 bases not matched to a gene; V was cut back by 4 bases and J by 0 bases. Per germline, CDR1 LNHDA and CDR2 SQIVND (reference sequence). This CDR3 spans 17 amino acids. The CDR3 DNA follows: TGTGCCAGTAGTAGGTCGCGGGACAGAACAACTAATGAAAAACTGTTTTTT. This encodes CASSRSRDRTTNEKLFF.

The chain has TRBV4-3 and TRBJ1-1; possibly TRBD1 for D (6 bases). This CDR3 has 14 amino acids. Germline V gene lookup returns CDR1 LGHNA and CDR2 YSLEER. V lost 1 base to trimming and J lost 4 bases, with 10 bases between them. The CDR3 here is CASSQGRGGTEAFF. The CDR3 nucleotides are TGCGCCAGCAGCCAAGGTCGAGGGGGCACTGAAGCTTTCTTT.

The rearrangement uses TRBV4-3 and TRBJ2-1; D is unresolved. Germline-derived CDR1 and CDR2 are LGHNA and YSLEER. The CDR3 sequence is 16 residues long. The V end was cut by 0 bases, the J end by 3 bases, with 12 bases between. CDR3 DNA sequence: TGCGCCAGCAGCCAAGATGGGCAGCTTCACTACAATGAGCAGTTCTTC. Translated: CASSQDGQLHYNEQFF.

The chain has TRBV30 and TRBJ2-3; 11 positions agree with TRBD2. V lost 5 bases and J lost 4; bases outside the gene matches: 11. Germline V CDR1 and CDR2: GTSNPN, SVGIG (reference sequence). The CDR3 loop spans 16 amino acids. The DNA of the CDR3 is TGTGCCTGGTCCGGAGGTAGCGGGGGGGCCGCAGATACGCAGTATTTT. It encodes CAWSGGSGGAADTQYF.

The V call is TRBV25-1, the J call TRBJ1-1, with D possibly matching TRBD1 (6 bases). The CDR3 contains 15 residues. The germline V gene encodes CDR1 MGHDK and CDR2 SYGVNS. V was trimmed by 2 bases and J by 3 bases, leaving 13 bases between them. In DNA, the CDR3 is TGTGCCAGCAGTGAAGCCAGGGGTACCGACACTGAAGCTTTCTTT. Protein product: CASSEARGTDTEAFF.

The gene calls are TRBV4-2 and TRBJ1-6; D is ambiguous. Looked up from germline, CDR1 is LGHNA and CDR2 is YNFKEQ. Trimming removed 0 bases at V and 7 bases at J, with 10 bases between. The length of the CDR3 is 15 residues. The DNA for the CDR3 is TGTGCCAGCAGCCAAGAGGTAGGAGGGAATTCACCCCTCCACTTT. It translates to CASSQEVGGNSPLHF.

The chain combines TRBV4-3 with TRBJ2-1; 15 bases map to TRBD2. The ends lost 4 bases at V and 9 bases at J; junction bases unmatched: 7. The CDR3 has 16 amino acids. Per the germline V gene, CDR1 is LGHNA and CDR2 is YSLEER. The CDR3, as DNA: TGCGCCAGCAGCCCAAGGACTAGCGGGGGGGCCGGTGAGCAGTTCTTC. This gives the protein CASSPRTSGGAGEQFF.